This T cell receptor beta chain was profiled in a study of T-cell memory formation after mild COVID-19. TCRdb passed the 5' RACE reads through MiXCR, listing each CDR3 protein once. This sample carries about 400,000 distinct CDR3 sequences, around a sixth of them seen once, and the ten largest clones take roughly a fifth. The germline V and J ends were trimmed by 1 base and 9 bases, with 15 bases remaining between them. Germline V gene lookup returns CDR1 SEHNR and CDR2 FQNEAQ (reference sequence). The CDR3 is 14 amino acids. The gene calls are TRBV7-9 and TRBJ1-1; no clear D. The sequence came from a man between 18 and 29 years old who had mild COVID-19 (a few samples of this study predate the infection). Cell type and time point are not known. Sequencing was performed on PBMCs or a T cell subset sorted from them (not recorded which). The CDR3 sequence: CASSLGGFERKAFF. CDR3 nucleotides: TGTGCCAGCAGCTTAGGAGGGTTCGAGAGAAAAGCTTTCTTT.